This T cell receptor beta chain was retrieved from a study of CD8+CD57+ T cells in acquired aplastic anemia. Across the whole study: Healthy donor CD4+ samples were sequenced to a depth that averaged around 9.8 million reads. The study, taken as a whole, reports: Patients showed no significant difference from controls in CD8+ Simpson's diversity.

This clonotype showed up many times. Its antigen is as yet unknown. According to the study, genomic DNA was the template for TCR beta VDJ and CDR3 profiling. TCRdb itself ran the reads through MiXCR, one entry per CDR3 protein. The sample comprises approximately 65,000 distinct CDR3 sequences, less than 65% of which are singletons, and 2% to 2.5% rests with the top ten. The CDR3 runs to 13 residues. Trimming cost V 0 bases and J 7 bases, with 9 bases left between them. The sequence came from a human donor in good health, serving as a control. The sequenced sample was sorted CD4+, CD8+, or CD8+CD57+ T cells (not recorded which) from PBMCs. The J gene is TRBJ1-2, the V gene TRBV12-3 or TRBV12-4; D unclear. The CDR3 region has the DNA TGTGCCAGCAGTTTAGCCGTCCGGTCTGGCTACACCTTC. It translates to CASSLAVRSGYTF.